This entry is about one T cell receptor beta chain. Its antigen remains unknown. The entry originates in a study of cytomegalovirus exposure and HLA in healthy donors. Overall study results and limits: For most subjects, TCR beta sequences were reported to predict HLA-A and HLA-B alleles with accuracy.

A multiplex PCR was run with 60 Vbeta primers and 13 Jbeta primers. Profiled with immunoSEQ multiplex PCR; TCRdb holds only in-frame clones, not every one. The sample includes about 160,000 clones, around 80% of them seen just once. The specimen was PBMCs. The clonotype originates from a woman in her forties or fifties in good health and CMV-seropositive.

The CDR3 region is CASSLRREGRSEQYF. In nucleotides, the CDR3 is TGTGCCAGCAGCTTACGGCGGGAGGGCCGTTCCGAGCAGTACTTC. The chain combines TRBV7-8 with TRBJ2-7; TRBD2 agrees at 9 bases. From germline, CDR1 is SGHVS and CDR2 FQNEAQ. Trimming took 2 bases from V and 6 from J; bases not matched to a gene: 8. The CDR3 covers 15 residues.